The entry below describes one TCR beta chain. Its antigen is not known. Germline values: CDR1 SGDLS, CDR2 YYNGEE. V was shortened by 0 bases and J by 7 bases, with 8 bases between the two germline ends. This CDR3 region has 13 residues. In the PCR, 60 Vbeta and 13 Jbeta primers were used. Libraries were prepared by immunoSEQ multiplex PCR; TCRdb keeps only in-frame clonotypes and omits some of them. The table lists more than 100,000 clones, about three quarters of them singletons. Participants comprised healthy donors of bone marrow. The data belong to a study of cytomegalovirus exposure and HLA in healthy donors. The study, taken as a whole, reports: Later analysis suggested most CMV-associated TCR beta chains were HLA-restricted. The presence/absence work took it that sequencing depth was about the same across donors. Researchers reported that a few CMV-associated chains were confirmed in vitro as CMV antigen-specific.

The TCR sequence derives from a female donor in good health and CMV-seropositive. The gene calls are TRBV9 and TRBJ1-5, with D unresolved. Sequencing was done on a sample of PBMCs. In DNA, the CDR3 is TGTGCCAGCAGCGTAGGGGCGGGACAGCCCCAGCATTTT. Its protein product is CASSVGAGQPQHF.